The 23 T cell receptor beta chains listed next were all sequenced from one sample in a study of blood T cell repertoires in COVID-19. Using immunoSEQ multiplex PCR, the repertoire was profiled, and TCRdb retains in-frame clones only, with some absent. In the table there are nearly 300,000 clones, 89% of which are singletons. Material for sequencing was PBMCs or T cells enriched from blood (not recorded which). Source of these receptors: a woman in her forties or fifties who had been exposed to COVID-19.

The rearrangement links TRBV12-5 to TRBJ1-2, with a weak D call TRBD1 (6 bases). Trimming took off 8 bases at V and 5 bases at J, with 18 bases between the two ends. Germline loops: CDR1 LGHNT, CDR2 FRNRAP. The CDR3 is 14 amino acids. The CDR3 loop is CASSRGGLGYGYTF. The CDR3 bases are TGTGCTAGTAGTAGGGGGGGGCTGGGTTATGGCTACACCTTC.

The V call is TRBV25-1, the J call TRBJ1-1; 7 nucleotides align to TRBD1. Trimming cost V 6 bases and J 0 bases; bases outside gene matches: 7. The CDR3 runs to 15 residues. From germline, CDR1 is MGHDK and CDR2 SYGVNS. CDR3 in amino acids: CASRGQGGMNTEAFF. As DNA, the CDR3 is TGTGCCAGCAGAGGGCAGGGGGGCATGAACACTGAAGCTTTCTTT.

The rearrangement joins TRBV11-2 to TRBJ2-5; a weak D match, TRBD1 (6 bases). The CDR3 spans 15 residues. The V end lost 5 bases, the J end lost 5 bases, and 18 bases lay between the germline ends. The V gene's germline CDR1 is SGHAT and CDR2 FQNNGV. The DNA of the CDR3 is TGTGCCAGCAGCACAACAGGGTCCGTTTTGGAGACCCAGTACTTC. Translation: CASSTTGSVLETQYF.

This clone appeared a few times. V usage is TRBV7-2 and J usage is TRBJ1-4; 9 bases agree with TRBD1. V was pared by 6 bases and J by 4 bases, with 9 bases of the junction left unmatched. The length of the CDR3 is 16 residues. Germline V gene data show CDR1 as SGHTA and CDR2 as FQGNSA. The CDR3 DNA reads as TGTGCCAGCAGTCAGGACAGGGGAATCAATAATGAAAAACTGTTTTTT. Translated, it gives CASSQDRGINNEKLFF. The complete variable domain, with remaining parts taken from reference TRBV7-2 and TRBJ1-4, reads GAGVSQSPSNKVTEKGKDVELRCDPISGHTALYWYRQSLGQGLEFLIYFQGNSAPDKSGLPSDRFSAERTGGSVSTLTIQRTQQEDSAVYLCASSQDRGINNEKLFFGSGTQLSVL.

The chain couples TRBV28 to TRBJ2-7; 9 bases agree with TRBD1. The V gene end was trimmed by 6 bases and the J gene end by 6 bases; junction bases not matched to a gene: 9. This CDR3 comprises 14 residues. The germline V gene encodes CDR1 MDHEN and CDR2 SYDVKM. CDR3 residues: CASRSWDRAGEQYF. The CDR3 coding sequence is TGTGCCAGCAGGAGCTGGGACAGGGCTGGCGAGCAGTACTTC.

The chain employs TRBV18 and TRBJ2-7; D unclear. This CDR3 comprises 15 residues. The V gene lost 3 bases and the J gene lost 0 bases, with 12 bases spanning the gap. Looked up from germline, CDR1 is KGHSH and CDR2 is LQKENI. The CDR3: CASSPGSTSSYEQYF. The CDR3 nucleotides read TGTGCCAGCTCACCGGGCAGTACGAGCTCCTACGAGCAGTACTTC.

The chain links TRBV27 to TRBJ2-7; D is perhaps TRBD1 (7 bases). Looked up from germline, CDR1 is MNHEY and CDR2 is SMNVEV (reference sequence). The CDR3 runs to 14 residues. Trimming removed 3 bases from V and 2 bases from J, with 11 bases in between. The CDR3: CASSLDRTTYEQYF. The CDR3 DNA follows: TGTGCCAGCAGTTTGGACAGGACTACCTACGAGCAGTACTTC.

CDR3 nucleotides: TGTGCCAGCGGAAGGACAGCGGCCTCCTACGAGCAGTACTTC. Protein: CASGRTAASYEQYF. V is TRBV27 and J is TRBJ2-7; weak D call: TRBD1 (6 bases). V lost 8 bases, J lost 0 bases, and 14 bases lay in between. This CDR3 contains 14 residues. Germline CDR1 is MNHEY and CDR2 is SMNVEV (reference sequence).

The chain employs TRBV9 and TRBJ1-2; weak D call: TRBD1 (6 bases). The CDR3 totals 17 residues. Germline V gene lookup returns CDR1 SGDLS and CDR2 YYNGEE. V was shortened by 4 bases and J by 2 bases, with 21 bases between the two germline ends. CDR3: CASSSPLFGRGNYGYTF. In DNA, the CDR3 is TGTGCCAGCAGCTCACCCTTGTTCGGGAGGGGGAACTATGGCTACACCTTC.

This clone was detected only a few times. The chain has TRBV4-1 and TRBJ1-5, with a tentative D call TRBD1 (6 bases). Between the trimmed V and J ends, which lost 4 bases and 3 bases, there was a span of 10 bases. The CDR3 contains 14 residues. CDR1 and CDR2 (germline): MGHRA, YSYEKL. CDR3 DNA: TGCGCCAGCAGCCGGGACACATTCAATCAGCCCCAGCATTTT. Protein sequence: CASSRDTFNQPQHF.

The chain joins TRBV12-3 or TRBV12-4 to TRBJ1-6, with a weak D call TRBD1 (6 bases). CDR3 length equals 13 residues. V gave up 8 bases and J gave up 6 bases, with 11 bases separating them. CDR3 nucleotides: TGTGCCAGCGCCGGACAGATTAATTCACCCCTCCACTTT. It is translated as CASAGQINSPLHF.

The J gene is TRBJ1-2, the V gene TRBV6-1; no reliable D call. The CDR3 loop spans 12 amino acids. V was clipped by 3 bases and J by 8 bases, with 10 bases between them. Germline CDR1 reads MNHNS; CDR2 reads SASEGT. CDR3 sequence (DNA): TGTGCCAGCAGTGAGCAGTCTCCGGGCTACACCTTC. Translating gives CASSEQSPGYTF.

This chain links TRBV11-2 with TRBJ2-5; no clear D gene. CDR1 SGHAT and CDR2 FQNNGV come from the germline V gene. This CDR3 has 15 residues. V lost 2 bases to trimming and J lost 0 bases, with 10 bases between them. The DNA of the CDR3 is TGTGCCAGCAGCTTAAGTCCCAGGTACCAAGAGACCCAGTACTTC. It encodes CASSLSPRYQETQYF.

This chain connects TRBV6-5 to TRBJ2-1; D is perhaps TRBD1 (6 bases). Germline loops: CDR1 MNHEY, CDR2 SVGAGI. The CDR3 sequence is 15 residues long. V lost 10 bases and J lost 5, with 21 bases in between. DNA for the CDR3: TGTGCCACCCAGGTTGCCTGGGGGCGCGACAATGAGCAGTTCTTC. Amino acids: CATQVAWGRDNEQFF.

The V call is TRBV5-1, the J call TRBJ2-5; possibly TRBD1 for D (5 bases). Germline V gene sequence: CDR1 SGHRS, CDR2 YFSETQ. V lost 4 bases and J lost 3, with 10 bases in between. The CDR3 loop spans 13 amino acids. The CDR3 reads CASSAQAKETQYF. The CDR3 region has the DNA TGCGCCAGCAGCGCACAGGCGAAAGAGACCCAGTACTTC.

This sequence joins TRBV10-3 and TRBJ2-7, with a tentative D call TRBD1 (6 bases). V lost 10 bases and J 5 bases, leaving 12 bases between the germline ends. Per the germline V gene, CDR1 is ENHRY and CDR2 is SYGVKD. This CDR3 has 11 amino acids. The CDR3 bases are TGTGCCACCCGGACAGAGAACGAGCAGTACTTC. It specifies CATRTENEQYF.

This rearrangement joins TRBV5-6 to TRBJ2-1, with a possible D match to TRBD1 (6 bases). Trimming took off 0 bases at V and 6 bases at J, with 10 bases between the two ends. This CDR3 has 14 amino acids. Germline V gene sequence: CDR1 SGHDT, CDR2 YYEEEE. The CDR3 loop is CASSLDRVTNEQFF. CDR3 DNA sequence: TGTGCCAGCAGCTTGGACAGGGTGACCAATGAGCAGTTCTTC.

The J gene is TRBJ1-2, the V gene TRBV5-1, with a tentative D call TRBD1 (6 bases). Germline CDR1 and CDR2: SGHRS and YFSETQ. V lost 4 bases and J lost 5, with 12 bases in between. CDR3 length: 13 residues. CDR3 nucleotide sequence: TGCGCCAGCAGCGAGACAGGACGTTATGGCTACACCTTC. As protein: CASSETGRYGYTF.

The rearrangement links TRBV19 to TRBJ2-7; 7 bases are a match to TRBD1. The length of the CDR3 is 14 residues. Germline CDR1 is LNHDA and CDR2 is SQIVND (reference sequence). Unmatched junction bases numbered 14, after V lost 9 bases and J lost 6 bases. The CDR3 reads CASRSGQRSSEQYF. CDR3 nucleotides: TGTGCCAGCCGATCGGGACAGCGCTCCAGCGAGCAGTACTTC.

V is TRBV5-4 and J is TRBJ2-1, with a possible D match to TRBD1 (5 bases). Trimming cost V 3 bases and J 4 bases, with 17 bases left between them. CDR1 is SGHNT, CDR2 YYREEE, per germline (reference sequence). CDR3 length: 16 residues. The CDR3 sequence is CASSSGSYEVYNEQFF. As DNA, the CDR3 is TGTGCCAGCAGCTCAGGGTCATACGAGGTTTACAATGAGCAGTTCTTC.

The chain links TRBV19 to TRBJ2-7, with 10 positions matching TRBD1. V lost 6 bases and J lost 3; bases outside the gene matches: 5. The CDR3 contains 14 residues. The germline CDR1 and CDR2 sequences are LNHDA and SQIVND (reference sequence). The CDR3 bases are TGTGCCAGTAGCCTCGGACAGGGGGGCTACGAGCAGTACTTC. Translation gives CASSLGQGGYEQYF.

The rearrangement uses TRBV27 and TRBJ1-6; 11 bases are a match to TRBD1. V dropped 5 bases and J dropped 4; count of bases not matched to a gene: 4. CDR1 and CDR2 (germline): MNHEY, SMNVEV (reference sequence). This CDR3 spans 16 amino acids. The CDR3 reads CASSPRDRGYNSPLHF. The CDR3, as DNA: TGTGCCAGCAGTCCGAGGGACAGGGGGTATAATTCACCCCTCCACTTT.

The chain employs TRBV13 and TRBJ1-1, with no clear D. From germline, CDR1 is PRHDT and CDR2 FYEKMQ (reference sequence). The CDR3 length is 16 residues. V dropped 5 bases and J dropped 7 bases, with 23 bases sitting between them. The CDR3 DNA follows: TGTGCCAGCAGCCCACCGTTTTTAGAGGTTCGAGATGAAGCTTTCTTT. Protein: CASSPPFLEVRDEAFF. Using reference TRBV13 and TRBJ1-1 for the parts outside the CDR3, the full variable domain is AAGVIQSPRHLIKEKRETATLKCYPIPRHDTVYWYQQGPGQDPQFLISFYEKMQSDKGSIPDRFSAQQFSDYHSELNMSSLELGDSALYFCASSPPFLEVRDEAFFGQGTRLTVV.